A selection of T cell receptor beta chains follows, all from one sample in a study of control samples from healthy donors and cancer patients. Clones were read by immunoSEQ multiplex PCR, and TCRdb kept only the in-frame ones, dropping some. The repertoire has fewer than 95,000 clones, around 87% of them found once; the top ten carry roughly 1.2%. Sequencing used blood. These receptors came from a woman between 45 and 60 years old in good health. Both conserved end residues are part of each CDR3. A D gene is named only where the DNA matches it firmly. Size is stated for part of the rows, as once, few or many counts, or as a class when the clone is expanded.

j_call	d_call	clone_size	v_call	cdr3_nt	cdr3_aa
TRBJ1-5	.	.	TRBV6-1	TGTGCCAGCAGTGCAGTCGGGGACGGATACAATCAGCCCCAGCATTTT	CASSAVGDGYNQPQHF
TRBJ1-1	TRBD1	.	TRBV4-2	TGTGCCAGCAGCCAGGCCACGGGACAGCCAAGAGGGTTAAGTACTGAAGCTTTCTTT	CASSQATGQPRGLSTEAFF
TRBJ1-2	.	.	TRBV7-2	TGTGCCAGCAGCTTAAGCGGGCGGGGCTCCTATGGCTACACCTTC	CASSLSGRGSYGYTF
TRBJ2-3	TRBD2	.	TRBV5-5	TGTGCCAGCAGCTTGTTTTTGACTAGCGGGGCCTCAGATACGCAGTATTTT	CASSLFLTSGASDTQYF
TRBJ2-2	.	many	TRBV11-2	TGTGCCAGCAGCCCTCTAAGGGGCAGAACCGGGGAGCTGTTTTTT	CASSPLRGRTGELFF
TRBJ2-5	.	.	TRBV14	TGTGCCAGCAGCCAAGACGGTGTGCGGGGCCAGTACTTC	CASSQDGVRGQYF
TRBJ2-2	.	.	TRBV3-1/TRBV3-2	TGTGCCAGCAGCCAAGTGGCGGGAACCAACACCGGGGAGCTGTTTTTT	CASSQVAGTNTGELFF
TRBJ2-5	.	.	TRBV7-3	TGTGCCAGCAGCTCCCGACAGAACCAAGAGACCCAGTACTTC	CASSSRQNQETQYF
TRBJ2-2	.	.	TRBV7-8	TGTGCCAGCAGCTTAAACCCGGGCGCGGCTAGCTTAGCCGGGGAGCTGTTTTTT	CASSLNPGAASLAGELFF
TRBJ2-1	.	few	TRBV5-4	TGTGCCAGCAGCCCTCCCCTTAGTCATGAGCAGTTCTTC	CASSPPLSHEQFF
TRBJ1-3	.	once	TRBV7-9	TGTGCCAGCAGCCCACTAGGAACTGGAAACACCATATATTTT	CASSPLGTGNTIYF
TRBJ2-3	TRBD1	.	TRBV7-8	TGTGCCAGCAGCTCCCGAATGACAGGGGGTGCAGATACGCAGTATTTT	CASSSRMTGGADTQYF
TRBJ1-3	.	.	TRBV29-1	TGCAGCGTTTCCTTCAAGGGGGACCCCTCTGGAAACACCATATATTTT	CSVSFKGDPSGNTIYF
TRBJ1-2	.	.	TRBV15	TGTGCCACCAGCAGAGAATTGACAGCTAACTATGGCTACACCTTC	CATSRELTANYGYTF
TRBJ2-1	TRBD2	.	TRBV9	TGTGCCAGCAGCACCCAAAGCGGGGGCGCCTACAATGAGCAGTTCTTC	CASSTQSGGAYNEQFF
TRBJ1-2	TRBD1	.	TRBV6-2/TRBV6-3	TGTGCCAGCAGTACCCTCAGGACAGGGGACTATGGCTACACCTTC	CASSTLRTGDYGYTF
TRBJ2-3	.	.	TRBV6-5	TGTGCCAGCAATAGAGGACTGACAGATACGCAGTATTTT	CASNRGLTDTQYF
TRBJ1-3	.	few	TRBV19	TGTGCCAGTAGTATAGTACGCAGCTCTGGAAACACCATATATTTT	CASSIVRSSGNTIYF
TRBJ1-6	TRBD1	.	TRBV7-2	TGTGCCAGCAGCTCGGGACAGTTTAATTCACCCCTCCACTTT	CASSSGQFNSPLHF
TRBJ2-1	.	.	TRBV7-2	TGTGCCAGCAGCTTAGTAGGGGAAGCTCGCAATGAGCAGTTCTTC	CASSLVGEARNEQFF
TRBJ2-5	TRBD1	.	TRBV29-1	TGCAGCGTTGGCAGGGGGCTCGAGGAGACCCAGTACTTC	CSVGRGLEETQYF
TRBJ2-1	.	.	TRBV4-1	TGCGCCAGCAGCCAAGAAACTACGCAGTTCTTC	CASSQETTQFF
TRBJ1-6	TRBD1	.	TRBV28	TGTGCCAGCAGTTTAGACAGGGCTTCACCCCTCCACTTT	CASSLDRASPLHF
TRBJ2-7	TRBD1	few	TRBV5-1	TGCGCCAGCAGCTTAGGGGGCGACTCCTACGAGCAGTACTTC	CASSLGGDSYEQYF
TRBJ1-6	.	.	TRBV19	TGTGCCAGTAGTTCGCTCGGGGGTGACTCCCTCCACTTT	CASSSLGGDSLHF
TRBJ1-1	.	.	TRBV18	TGTGCCAGCTCACCAGACAGGACAGTGAACACTGAAGCTTTCTTT	CASSPDRTVNTEAFF
TRBJ1-1	.	.	TRBV18	TGTGCCAGCTCACCCCGCGAGGACACTGAAGCTTTCTTT	CASSPREDTEAFF
TRBJ1-1	.	.	TRBV14	TGTGCCAGCAGCCCCCGGCCAGGAGGGATGACCACTGAAGCTTTCTTT	CASSPRPGGMTTEAFF
TRBJ1-1	TRBD1	.	TRBV29-1	TGCAGCGTTGATAGTAGGACAGGGGGAATTGACGCTGAAGCTTTCTTT	CSVDSRTGGIDAEAFF
TRBJ1-3	.	.	TRBV11-2	TGTGCCAGCAGCTTATCCACATACAGGGCCATCTCTGGAAACACCATATATTTT	CASSLSTYRAISGNTIYF
TRBJ2-7	.	few	TRBV14	TGTGCCAGCAGCCAAGAGGGCGGCAGGGCGGGCGAGCAGTACTTC	CASSQEGGRAGEQYF
TRBJ2-6	TRBD2	.	TRBV2	TGTGCCAGCAGTGACGGCGGGAGGGCCGGTGGGGCCAACGTCCTGACTTTC	CASSDGGRAGGANVLTF
TRBJ1-2	TRBD1	.	TRBV28	TGTGCCAGCATGGACAGGGTTTTTGGCTACACCTTC	CASMDRVFGYTF
TRBJ1-5	TRBD1	.	TRBV6-2/TRBV6-3	TGTGCCAGCAGTTACAGGGGGCATTCTCAGCCCCAGCATTTT	CASSYRGHSQPQHF
TRBJ1-4	.	.	TRBV11-2	TGTGCCAGCAGCTCTTCATGGGGAGAAAAACTGTTTTTT	CASSSSWGEKLFF
TRBJ2-5	.	.	TRBV2	TGTGCCAGCAGTGAAGCGCAGGCGGTGGAGACCCAGTACTTC	CASSEAQAVETQYF
TRBJ2-7	.	.	TRBV6-2/TRBV6-3	TGTGCCAGCAGTTACGATGGGGAGGCCTACGAGCAGTACTTC	CASSYDGEAYEQYF
TRBJ2-2	.	.	TRBV4-2	TGTGCCAGCAGCCAAGACGCAACCCTGCCGCAGGAGCTGTTTTTT	CASSQDATLPQELFF
TRBJ1-1	.	once	TRBV10-3	TGTGCCATCAGGGACCGCTGGAACACTGAAGCTTTCTTT	CAIRDRWNTEAFF
TRBJ1-1	.	.	TRBV7-2	TGTGCCAGCAGCTTGCAGGGGAACACTGAAGCTTTCTTT	CASSLQGNTEAFF
TRBJ2-3	.	.	TRBV7-2	TGTGCCAGCAGCTTAGGCTCTCTGGGAGATACGCAGTATTTT	CASSLGSLGDTQYF
TRBJ2-2	.	.	TRBV6-6	TGTGCCAGCAGCGCTACCAATCTCGCGCGGGAGCTGTTTTTT	CASSATNLARELFF
TRBJ1-3	TRBD1	.	TRBV11-2	TGTGCCAGCAGCTTAACCTCCACCGGGACAGGGAACGGAAACACCATATATTTT	CASSLTSTGTGNGNTIYF
TRBJ2-2	.	.	TRBV4-3	TGCGCCAGCAGTCACACGCCGGGGTCCGGGGAGCTGTTTTTT	CASSHTPGSGELFF
TRBJ2-7	TRBD1	.	TRBV18	TGTGCCAGCTCCGAAGGGACAGGGGAACCGTACGAGCAGTACTTC	CASSEGTGEPYEQYF
TRBJ1-1	.	.	TRBV29-1	TGCAGCGTTGGCGGGATGAACACTGAAGCTTTCTTT	CSVGGMNTEAFF
TRBJ1-5	.	.	TRBV19	TGTGCCAGTAAGGGAACCTTCAATCAGCCCCAGCATTTT	CASKGTFNQPQHF
TRBJ1-6	.	.	TRBV6-6	TGTGCCAGCAGTTACTCGGCCAAATGGCGTCCCCTCCACTTT	CASSYSAKWRPLHF
TRBJ1-2	.	.	TRBV13	TGTGCCAGCAGCCGAGGGTGGCCCAACTATGGCTACACCTTC	CASSRGWPNYGYTF
TRBJ1-1	.	.	TRBV5-1	TGCGCCAGCAGCTTGCAGGGGTATGGGACTGAAGCTTTCTTT	CASSLQGYGTEAFF